This record concerns one T cell receptor beta chain sequence. Its antigen is not known. This record comes from a study of T cells in Graves' hyperthyroidism and ophthalmopathy. At the level of the study: Peripheral blood specimens were obtained at initial diagnosis, prior to any treatment.

Subjects aged 18 to 65 presented with newly diagnosed hyperthyroidism of less than 2 months' duration. Study conclusions and caveats: Appearing also in blood were most of the thyroid clonotypes expanded above 0.001.

RNA transcripts gave rise to amplified TCR beta CDR3 regions. The primer set for the first-round RT-PCR of the TCR CDR3 was HTBI. TCRdb processed the multiplex PCR reads anew with MiXCR; each CDR3 protein has one entry. The sample includes a few hundred thousand distinct CDR3 sequences, 20% to 30% seen only once; the top ten take about 73%. The source of this sequence is a man over 45 with Graves' hyperthyroidism. The specimen sequenced was blood.

CDR3 in DNA: TGTGCCAGCTCACCCGCCAGCGGGAGATTTGAGACCCAGTACTTC. This translates into CASSPASGRFETQYF. The chain joins TRBV18 to TRBJ2-5; 8 bases are shared with TRBD2. This CDR3 is 15 amino acids long. CDR1 and CDR2 (germline): KGHSH, LQKENI. V lost 3 bases to trimming and J lost 5 bases; unmatched junction nucleotides: 8.